The subject of this entry is one TCR beta chain. There is no known antigen for this receptor. No much larger clone is present one base from it, and per-base qualities are unavailable. This entry comes from a study of control samples from healthy donors and cancer patients (dated by TCRdb to 2019 to 2021). CDR1 and CDR2 are drawn from the germline V gene: SGHAT, FQNNGV. For this chain, trimming is 6 bases at the V end and 7 bases at the J end, and the number of junction bases without a gene match is 12. The CDR3 measures 16 amino acids from cysteine to phenylalanine. This entry keeps only the CDR3 DNA: 48 bases, framed from base 1. The protocol used for the library was the immunoSEQ multiplex PCR assay. In its TCRdb copy, this immuneACCESS table keeps in-frame sequences only and misses some clones. Where compared with another copy, unresolved V genes explain less than half of these, and the others have no known cause. The sample table records about 180,000 clones; almost 90% of these occur just once. The ten largest clonotypes hold more than 1.3% of the sample.

This clonotype originated in a woman in her 50s in good health. The specimen was blood. The chain joins TRBV11-2 to TRBJ2-2, with 9 bases aligning to TRBD1. The nucleotide sequence reads TGTGCCAGCAGAAGGGCCGGGACAGGGAGAATCGGGGAGCTGTTTTTT. Translated, it gives CASRRAGTGRIGELFF.